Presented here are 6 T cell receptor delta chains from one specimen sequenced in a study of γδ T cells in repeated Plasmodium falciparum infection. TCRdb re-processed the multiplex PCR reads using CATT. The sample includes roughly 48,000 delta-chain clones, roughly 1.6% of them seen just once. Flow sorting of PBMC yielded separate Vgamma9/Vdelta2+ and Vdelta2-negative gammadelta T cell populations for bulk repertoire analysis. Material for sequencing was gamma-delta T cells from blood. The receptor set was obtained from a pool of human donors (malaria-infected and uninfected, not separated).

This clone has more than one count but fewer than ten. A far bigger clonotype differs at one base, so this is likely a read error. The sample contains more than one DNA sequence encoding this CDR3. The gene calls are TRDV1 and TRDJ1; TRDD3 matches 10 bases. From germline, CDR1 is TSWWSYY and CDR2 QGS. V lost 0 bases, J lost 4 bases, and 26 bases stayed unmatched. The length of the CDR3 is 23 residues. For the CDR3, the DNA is TGTGCTCTTGGGGAACTTGAGTACTGGGGGATCTATAAGGGTCCTCCCGGCGGCGATAAACTCATCTTT. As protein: CALGELEYWGIYKGPPGGDKLIF.

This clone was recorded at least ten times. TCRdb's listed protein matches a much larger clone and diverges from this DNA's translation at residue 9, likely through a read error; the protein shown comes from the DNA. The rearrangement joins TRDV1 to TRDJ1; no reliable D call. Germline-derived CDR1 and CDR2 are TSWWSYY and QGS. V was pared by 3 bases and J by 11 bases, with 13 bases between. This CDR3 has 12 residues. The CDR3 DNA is TGTGCTCTTGGGGAGACCCAGAGTATGCTCATCTTT. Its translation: CALGETQSMLIF.

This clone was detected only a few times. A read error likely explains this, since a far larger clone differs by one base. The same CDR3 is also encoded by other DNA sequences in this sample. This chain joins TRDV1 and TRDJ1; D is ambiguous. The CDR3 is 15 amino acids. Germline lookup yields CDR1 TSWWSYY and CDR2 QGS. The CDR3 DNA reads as TGTGCTCTTGGGCTTAGCCCCACCGCCACCGTTAAACTCATCTTT. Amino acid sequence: CALGLSPTATVKLIF.

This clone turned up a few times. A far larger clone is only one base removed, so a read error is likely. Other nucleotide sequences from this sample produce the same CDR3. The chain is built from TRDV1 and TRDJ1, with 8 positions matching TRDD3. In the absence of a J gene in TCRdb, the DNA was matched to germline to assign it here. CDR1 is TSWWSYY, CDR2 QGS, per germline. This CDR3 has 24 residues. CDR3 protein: CALGERPVTWGYLLGQLYTDKLIF. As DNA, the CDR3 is TGTGCCCTTGGGGAACGTCCTGTAACGTGGGGATACCTATTAGGACAACTGTACACCGATAAACTCATCTTT.

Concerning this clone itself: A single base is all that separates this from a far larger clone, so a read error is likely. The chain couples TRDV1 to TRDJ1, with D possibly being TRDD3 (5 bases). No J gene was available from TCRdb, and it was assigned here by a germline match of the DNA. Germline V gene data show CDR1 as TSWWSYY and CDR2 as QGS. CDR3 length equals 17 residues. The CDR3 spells CALGESNSGILSDKLIF. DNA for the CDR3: TGTGCTCTTGGGGAATCAAACTCTGGGATCCTTTCCGACAAACTCATCTTT.

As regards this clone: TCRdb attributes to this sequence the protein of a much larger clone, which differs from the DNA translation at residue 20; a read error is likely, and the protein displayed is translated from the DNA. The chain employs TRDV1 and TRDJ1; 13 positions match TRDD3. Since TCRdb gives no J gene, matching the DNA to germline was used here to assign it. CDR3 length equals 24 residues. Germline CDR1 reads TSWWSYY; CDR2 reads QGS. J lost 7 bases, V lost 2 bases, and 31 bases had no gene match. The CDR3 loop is CALGESITANWAMDWGIRVGKLIF. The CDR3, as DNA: TGTGCTCTTGGGGAAAGCATAACCGCGAACTGGGCCATGGACTGGGGGATACGAGTCGGTAAACTCATCTTT.